This TCR beta chain stems from a study of preoperative IRX-2 immunotherapy in early breast cancer. V was shortened by 2 bases and J by 2 bases, with 9 bases between the two germline ends. Germline CDR1 reads MNHGY; CDR2 reads SAAAGT. CDR3 size: 14 residues. The treatment is: preoperative locoregional IRX-2 cytokine immunotherapy. Preoperative locoregional IRX-2 cytokine immunotherapy was tested in the phase Ib source study. The protocol was immunoSEQ multiplex PCR, while the TCRdb copy is restricted to in-frame clones and leaves out a portion. The sample lists over 20,000 clones, 75% to 85% occurring once.

Material: lymph node tissue, obtained after IRX-2 immunotherapy. The receptor comes from a human donor with breast cancer. The V gene is TRBV6-8, the J gene TRBJ1-1; no clear D gene. In DNA form, the CDR3 reads TGTGCCAGCAGTTACATCGGAGGAAACACTGAAGCTTTCTTT. This codes for CASSYIGGNTEAFF.